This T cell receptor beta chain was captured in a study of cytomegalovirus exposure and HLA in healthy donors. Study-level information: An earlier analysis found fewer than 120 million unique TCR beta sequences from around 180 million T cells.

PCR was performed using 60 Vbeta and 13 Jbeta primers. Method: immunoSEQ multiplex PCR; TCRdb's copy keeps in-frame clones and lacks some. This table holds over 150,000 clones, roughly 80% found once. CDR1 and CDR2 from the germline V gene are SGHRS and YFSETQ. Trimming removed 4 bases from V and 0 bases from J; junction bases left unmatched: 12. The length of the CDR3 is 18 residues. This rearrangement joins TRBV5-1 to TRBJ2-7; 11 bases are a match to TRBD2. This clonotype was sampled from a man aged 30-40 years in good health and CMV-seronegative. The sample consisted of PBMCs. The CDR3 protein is CASSPFRPLAGDSYEQYF. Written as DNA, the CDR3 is TGCGCCAGCAGCCCATTCCGACCACTAGCGGGGGACTCCTACGAGCAGTACTTC.